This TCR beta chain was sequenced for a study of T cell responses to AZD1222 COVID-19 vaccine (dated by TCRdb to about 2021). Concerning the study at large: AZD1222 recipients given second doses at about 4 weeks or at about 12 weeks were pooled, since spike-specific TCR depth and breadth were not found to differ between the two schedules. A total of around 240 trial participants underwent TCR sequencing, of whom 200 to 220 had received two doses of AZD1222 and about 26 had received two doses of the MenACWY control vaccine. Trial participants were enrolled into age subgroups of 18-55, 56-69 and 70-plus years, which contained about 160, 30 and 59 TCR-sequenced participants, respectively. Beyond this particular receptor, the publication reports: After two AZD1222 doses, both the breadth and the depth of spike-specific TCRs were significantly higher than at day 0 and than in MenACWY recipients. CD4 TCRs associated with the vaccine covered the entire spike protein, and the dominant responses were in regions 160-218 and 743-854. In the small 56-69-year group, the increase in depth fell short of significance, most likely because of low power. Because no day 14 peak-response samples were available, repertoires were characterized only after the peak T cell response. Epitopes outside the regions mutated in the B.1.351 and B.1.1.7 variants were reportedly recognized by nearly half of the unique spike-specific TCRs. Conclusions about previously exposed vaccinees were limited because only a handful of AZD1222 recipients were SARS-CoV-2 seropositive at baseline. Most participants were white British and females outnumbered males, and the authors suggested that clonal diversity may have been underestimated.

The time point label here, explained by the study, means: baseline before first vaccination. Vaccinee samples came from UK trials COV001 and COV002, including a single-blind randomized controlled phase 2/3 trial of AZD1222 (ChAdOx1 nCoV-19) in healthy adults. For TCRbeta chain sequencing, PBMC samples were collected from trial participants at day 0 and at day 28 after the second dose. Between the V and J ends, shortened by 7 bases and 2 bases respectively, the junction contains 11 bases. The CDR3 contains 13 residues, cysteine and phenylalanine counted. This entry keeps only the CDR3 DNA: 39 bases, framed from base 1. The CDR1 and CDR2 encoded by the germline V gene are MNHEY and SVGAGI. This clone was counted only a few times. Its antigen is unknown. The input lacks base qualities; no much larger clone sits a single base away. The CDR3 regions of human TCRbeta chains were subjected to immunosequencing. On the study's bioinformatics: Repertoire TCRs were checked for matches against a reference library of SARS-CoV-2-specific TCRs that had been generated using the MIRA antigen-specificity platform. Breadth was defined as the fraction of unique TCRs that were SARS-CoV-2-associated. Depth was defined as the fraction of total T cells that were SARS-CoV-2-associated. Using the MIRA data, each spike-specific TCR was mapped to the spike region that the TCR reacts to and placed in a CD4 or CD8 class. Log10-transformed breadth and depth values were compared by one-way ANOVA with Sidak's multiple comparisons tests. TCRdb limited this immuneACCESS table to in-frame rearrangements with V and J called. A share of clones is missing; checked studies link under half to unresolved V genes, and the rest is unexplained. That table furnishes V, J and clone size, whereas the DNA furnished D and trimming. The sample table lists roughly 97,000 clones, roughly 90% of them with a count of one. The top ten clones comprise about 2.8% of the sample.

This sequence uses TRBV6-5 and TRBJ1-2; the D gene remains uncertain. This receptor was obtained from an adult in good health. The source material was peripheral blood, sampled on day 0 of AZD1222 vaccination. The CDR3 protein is CASTRQLNYGYTF. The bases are TGTGCCAGCACACGGCAGCTCAACTATGGCTACACCTTC.